The 2 T cell receptor beta chains below were found in one sample sequenced in a study of blood T cell repertoires in COVID-19. Libraries were prepared by immunoSEQ multiplex PCR; TCRdb keeps only in-frame clonotypes and omits some of them. The table records approximately 320,000 clones, approximately 88% of them present only once. Source material: PBMCs or T cells enriched from blood (not recorded which). The origin of the receptors is a woman between 18 and 30 years old who had recovered from COVID-19.

The chain recombines TRBV9 with TRBJ2-1; 9 nucleotides align to TRBD2. The CDR3 is 19 residues long. Losses at the gene ends were 3 bases for V and 2 bases for J; bases not matched to a gene: 15. CDR1 and CDR2 from the germline V gene are SGDLS and YYNGEE. In DNA form, the CDR3 reads TGTGCCAGCAGCGGTCCGAGAGGTCCCGGGACTAGCCCCTACAATGAGCAGTTCTTC. It encodes CASSGPRGPGTSPYNEQFF.

The chain recombines TRBV2 with TRBJ1-3; 9 positions match TRBD1. V lost 4 bases to trimming and J lost 2 bases; unmatched junction nucleotides: 0. This CDR3 contains 14 residues. Germline values: CDR1 SNHLY, CDR2 FYNNEI. The CDR3 sequence: CASSGQGAGNTIYF. The CDR3 nucleotides are TGTGCCAGCAGTGGACAGGGGGCTGGAAACACCATATATTTT. Full variable domain (outside the CDR3, taken from reference TRBV2 and TRBJ1-3): EPEVTQTPSHQVTQMGQEVILRCVPISNHLYFYWYRQILGQKVEFLVSFYNNEISEKSEIFDDQFSVERPDGSNFTLKIRSTKLEDSAMYFCASSGQGAGNTIYFGEGSWLTVV.